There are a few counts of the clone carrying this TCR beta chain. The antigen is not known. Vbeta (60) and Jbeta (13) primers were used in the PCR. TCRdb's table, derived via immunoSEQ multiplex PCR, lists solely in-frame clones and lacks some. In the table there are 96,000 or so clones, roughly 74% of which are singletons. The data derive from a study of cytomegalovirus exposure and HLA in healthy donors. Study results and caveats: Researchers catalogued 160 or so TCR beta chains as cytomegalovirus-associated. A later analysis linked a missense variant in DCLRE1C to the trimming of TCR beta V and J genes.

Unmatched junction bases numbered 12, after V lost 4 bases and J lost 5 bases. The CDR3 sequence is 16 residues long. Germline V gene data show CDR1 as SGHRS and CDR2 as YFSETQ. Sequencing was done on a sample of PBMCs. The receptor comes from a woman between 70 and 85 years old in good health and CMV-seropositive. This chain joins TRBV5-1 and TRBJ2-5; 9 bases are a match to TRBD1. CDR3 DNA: TGCGCCAGCAGCCACAGAGGGGGACAGGGTGTCGAGACCCAGTACTTC. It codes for CASSHRGGQGVETQYF. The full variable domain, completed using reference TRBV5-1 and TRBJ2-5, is KAGVTQTPRYLIKTRGQQVTLSCSPISGHRSVSWYQQTPGQGLQFLFEYFSETQRNKGNFPGRFSGRQFSNSRSEMNVSTLELGDSALYLCASSHRGGQGVETQYFGPGTRLLVL.